Listed below are T cell receptor beta chains from one sample, sequenced in a study of T cells after posttransplantation cyclophosphamide. Using immunoSEQ multiplex PCR, the repertoire was profiled, and TCRdb retains in-frame clones only, with some absent. The repertoire yields tens of thousands of clones, none seen only once; the top ten contain about 2%. Sequencing was carried out using PBMCs. Receptors were obtained from a man aged 40-55 years in good health, CMV-negative, and a related stem cell transplant donor. Each CDR3 is given with its conserved first and last residue. Each record gives: V gene, D gene, clone size, J gene, CDR3 protein, CDR3 DNA. A D gene is named only where the DNA matches it firmly. Clone size is stated in some rows and not others, as once, few, many or a class when expanded.

>TRBV10-2|TRBD2|many|TRBJ2-5
CASSPGTSWETQYF
TGCGCCAGCTCCCCCGGGACTAGCTGGGAGACCCAGTACTTC
>TRBV5-4|TRBD1|many|TRBJ2-2
CASSLGQGVNTGELFF
TGTGCCAGCAGCTTGGGACAGGGGGTCAACACCGGGGAGCTGTTTTTT
>TRBV29-1|NA|few|TRBJ2-1
CSADGTYNEQFF
TGCAGCGCCGACGGGACCTACAATGAGCAGTTCTTC
>TRBV5-5|NA|many|TRBJ1-5
CASSLDVGNQPQHF
TGTGCCAGCAGCTTGGATGTCGGCAATCAGCCCCAGCATTTT
>TRBV7-9|TRBD2|NA|TRBJ2-4
CASSPLAGGPLAKNIQYF
TGTGCCAGCAGCCCACTAGCGGGAGGGCCGTTAGCCAAAAACATTCAGTACTTC
>TRBV18|NA|NA|TRBJ2-3
CASSRLGGSTDTQYF
TGTGCCAGCTCACGTCTAGGCGGTTCCACAGATACGCAGTATTTT
>TRBV4-2|NA|many|TRBJ2-3
CASSQAGELVDTQYF
TGTGCCAGCAGCCAAGCGGGAGAGCTAGTAGATACGCAGTATTTT
>TRBV19|NA|many|TRBJ1-5
CASSFSGGSNQPQHF
TGTGCCAGTAGTTTTTCGGGGGGGAGCAATCAGCCCCAGCATTTT
>TRBV5-1|NA|many|TRBJ1-1
CASSLRDRLNTEAFF
TGCGCCAGCAGCTTGAGAGACAGGCTGAACACTGAAGCTTTCTTT
>TRBV30|NA|many|TRBJ1-1
CAWSRTGRDTEAFF
TGTGCCTGGAGTAGAACAGGGCGGGACACTGAAGCTTTCTTT
>TRBV2|TRBD1|many|TRBJ1-5
CASGSGTGKGQPQHF
TGTGCCAGCGGATCGGGGACAGGGAAAGGGCAGCCCCAGCATTTT
>TRBV19|NA|many|TRBJ2-2
CASSAGWGDTGELFF
TGTGCCAGTAGTGCGGGGTGGGGGGACACCGGGGAGCTGTTTTTT
>TRBV7-2|NA|many|TRBJ1-5
CASSLGVGHNQPQHF
TGTGCCAGCAGCTTAGGGGTAGGACACAATCAGCCCCAGCATTTT
>TRBV4-1|NA|many|TRBJ2-5
CASSQEDRGETQYF
TGCGCCAGCAGCCAAGAAGACCGAGGAGAGACCCAGTACTTC
>TRBV29-1|TRBD2|many|TRBJ2-1
CSVAGGSYNEQFF
TGCAGCGTAGCCGGGGGGTCCTACAATGAGCAGTTCTTC
>TRBV4-1|NA|many|TRBJ1-5
CASSQDRSSNQPQHF
TGCGCCAGCAGCCAAGATCGGAGTAGCAATCAGCCCCAGCATTTT
>TRBV5-6|NA|many|TRBJ2-5
CASSLAAGRETQYF
TGTGCCAGCAGCTTGGCGGCAGGGCGAGAGACCCAGTACTTC
>TRBV5-4|TRBD1|many|TRBJ1-2
CASSLALQGSLYGYTF
TGTGCCAGCAGCTTGGCGTTACAGGGGTCCCTCTATGGCTACACCTTC
>TRBV15|TRBD2|NA|TRBJ2-3
CATISGTSGRGGADTQYF
TGTGCCACTATTTCCGGGACTAGCGGGAGAGGGGGGGCAGATACGCAGTATTTT
>TRBV11-2|TRBD2|NA|TRBJ2-2
CASSVARGSGELFF
TGTGCCAGCAGCGTCGCTCGCGGGAGCGGGGAGCTGTTTTTT
>TRBV11-3|NA|NA|TRBJ1-2
CASSFPSYGYTF
TGTGCCAGCAGCTTCCCATCCTATGGCTACACCTTC
>TRBV27|NA|NA|TRBJ2-1
CASSLGGVYNEQFF
TGTGCCAGCAGTTTAGGAGGGGTGTACAATGAGCAGTTCTTC
>TRBV5-1|NA|many|TRBJ2-1
CASSFLGTSYNEQFF
TGCGCCAGCAGCTTCCTAGGGACTTCCTACAATGAGCAGTTCTTC
>TRBV6-6|TRBD1|many|TRBJ1-5
CASSFDRGNQPQHF
TGTGCCAGCAGTTTCGACAGGGGCAATCAGCCCCAGCATTTT
>TRBV4-1|TRBD1|many|TRBJ1-4
CASSARGVENEKLFF
TGCGCCAGCAGCGCCAGGGGGGTTGAAAATGAAAAACTGTTTTTT
>TRBV6-1|TRBD1|many|TRBJ2-7
CASSDSDRRYF
TGTGCCAGCAGTGATTCGGACAGGAGGTACTTC
>TRBV6-1|NA|many|TRBJ1-2
CASSPRNYGYTF
TGTGCCAGCAGCCCGAGGAACTATGGCTACACCTTC
>TRBV5-4|TRBD2|many|TRBJ2-1
CASSTSLAGGYNEQFF
TGTGCCAGCAGCACATCGTTAGCGGGAGGTTACAATGAGCAGTTCTTC
>TRBV19|TRBD1|many|TRBJ1-5
CASSRQGFQPQHF
TGTGCCAGTAGCCGACAGGGCTTTCAGCCCCAGCATTTT
>TRBV7-6|NA|many|TRBJ1-3
CASSLAFPGVSGNTIYF
TGTGCCAGCAGCTTAGCCTTTCCGGGTGTCTCTGGAAACACCATATATTTT
>TRBV9|TRBD2|few|TRBJ2-3
CASSVSRGGLGTDTQYF
TGTGCCAGCAGCGTATCCCGCGGGGGACTAGGTACAGATACGCAGTATTTT
>TRBV13|TRBD1|many|TRBJ2-7
CASSSTGTGIREQYF
TGTGCCAGCAGCTCTACCGGGACAGGAATACGCGAGCAGTACTTC
>TRBV27|TRBD1|many|TRBJ1-6
CASSLIGQGRRGNSPLHF
TGTGCCAGCAGTTTAATAGGGCAGGGGCGCAGGGGGAATTCACCCCTCCACTTT
>TRBV7-2|NA|many|TRBJ1-2
CASSLTGGSGYTF
TGTGCCAGCAGCCTGACCGGGGGGAGTGGCTACACCTTC
>TRBV6-5|NA|NA|TRBJ2-3
CASSSGLKQAQYF
TGTGCCAGCAGTTCTGGACTGAAGCAGGCGCAGTATTTT
>TRBV5-1|TRBD1|many|TRBJ1-6
CASRGQGDSPLHF
TGCGCCAGCAGAGGACAGGGGGATTCACCCCTCCACTTT
>TRBV4-1|NA|many|TRBJ2-1
CASSQEENEQFF
TGCGCCAGCAGCCAAGAGGAGAATGAGCAGTTCTTC
>TRBV7-2|TRBD2|many|TRBJ2-3
CASSLGASGMTDTQYF
TGTGCCAGCAGCTTAGGGGCTAGCGGGATGACAGATACGCAGTATTTT
>TRBV6-5|NA|many|TRBJ1-2
CASRDTANYGYTF
TGTGCCAGCCGGGACACTGCTAACTATGGCTACACCTTC
>TRBV19|TRBD1|many|TRBJ1-6
CASRDRPSYNSPLHF
TGTGCCAGCCGGGACAGGCCCTCCTATAATTCACCCCTCCACTTT
>TRBV7-2|NA|NA|TRBJ1-2
CASSLGGLRVIDGYTF
TGTGCCAGCAGCTTGGGGGGACTTCGAGTTATAGATGGCTACACCTTC
>TRBV11-2|NA|many|TRBJ2-5
CASSLSVKETQYF
TGTGCCAGCAGCTTATCGGTCAAAGAGACCCAGTACTTC
>TRBV6-6|NA|NA|TRBJ1-1
CASSQRGGVTEAFF
TGTGCCAGCAGTCAACGAGGGGGAGTCACTGAAGCTTTCTTT
>TRBV5-6|NA|many|TRBJ2-1
CASSLQRLNNEQFF
TGTGCCAGCAGCTTGCAGCGGCTTAACAATGAGCAGTTCTTC
>TRBV29-1|TRBD1|many|TRBJ1-4
CSAKGASGEKLFF
TGCAGCGCCAAGGGGGCATCGGGTGAAAAACTGTTTTTT
>TRBV7-2|NA|many|TRBJ2-1
CASSPYRDEQFF
TGTGCCAGCAGCCCGTACAGGGATGAGCAGTTCTTC
>TRBV6-6|NA|many|TRBJ2-2
CASSPRQPNTGELFF
TGTGCCAGCAGCCCGAGACAGCCGAACACCGGGGAGCTGTTTTTT
>TRBV19|NA|many|TRBJ1-2
CASSMSRSGAGYGYTF
TGTGCCAGTAGTATGAGCCGGAGCGGGGCCGGCTATGGCTACACCTTC
>TRBV7-9|NA|many|TRBJ2-1
CASTPVLEQFF
TGTGCCAGCACCCCGGTTCTTGAGCAGTTCTTC
>TRBV19|NA|few|TRBJ1-2
CASSIVGSSNYGYTF
TGTGCCAGTAGTATTGTTGGCTCCTCCAACTATGGCTACACCTTC
>TRBV4-3|NA|many|TRBJ2-3
CASSQDPDTVGTGTDTQYF
TGCGCCAGCAGCCAAGATCCCGACACGGTAGGAACCGGCACAGATACGCAGTATTTT
>TRBV6-6|TRBD1|many|TRBJ1-4
CASSSGQNNEKLFF
TGTGCCAGCAGTTCGGGACAGAATAATGAAAAACTGTTTTTT
>TRBV27|TRBD1|few|TRBJ2-1
CASSSYRGRDNEQFF
TGTGCCAGCAGTTCCTACAGGGGGCGAGACAATGAGCAGTTCTTC
>TRBV7-6|TRBD2|many|TRBJ2-3
CASSLSGSRTDTQYF
TGTGCCAGCAGCCTTAGCGGGAGCAGGACAGATACGCAGTATTTT
>TRBV11-2|TRBD1|many|TRBJ1-5
CASSLGDRAVGQPQHF
TGTGCCAGCAGCTTAGGGGACAGGGCAGTTGGGCAGCCCCAGCATTTT